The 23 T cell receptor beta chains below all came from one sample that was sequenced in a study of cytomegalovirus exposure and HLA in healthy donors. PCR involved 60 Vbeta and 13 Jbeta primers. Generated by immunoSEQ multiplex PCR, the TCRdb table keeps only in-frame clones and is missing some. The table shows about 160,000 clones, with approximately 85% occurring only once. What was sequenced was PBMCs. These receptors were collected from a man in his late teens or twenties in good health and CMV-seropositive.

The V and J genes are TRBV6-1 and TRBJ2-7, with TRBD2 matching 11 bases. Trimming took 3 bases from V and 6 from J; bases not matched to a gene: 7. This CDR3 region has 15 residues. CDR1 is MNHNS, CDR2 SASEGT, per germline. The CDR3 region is CASSDPSGGPREQYF. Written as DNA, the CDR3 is TGTGCCAGCAGTGACCCTAGCGGGGGGCCCCGCGAGCAGTACTTC.

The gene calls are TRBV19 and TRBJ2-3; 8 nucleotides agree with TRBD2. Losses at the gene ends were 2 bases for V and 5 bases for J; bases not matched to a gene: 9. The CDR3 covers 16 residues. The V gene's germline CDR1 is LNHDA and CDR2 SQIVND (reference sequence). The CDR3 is CASSIRGTRGLDTQYF. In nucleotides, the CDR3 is TGTGCCAGTAGTATACGGGGGACTAGGGGGTTAGATACGCAGTATTTT.

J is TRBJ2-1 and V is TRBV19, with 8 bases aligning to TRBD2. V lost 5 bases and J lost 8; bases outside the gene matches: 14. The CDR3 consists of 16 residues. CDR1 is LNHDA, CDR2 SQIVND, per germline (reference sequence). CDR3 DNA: TGTGCCAGTAGTCCGCCGGGACTAGTATTTAGTCATGAGCAGTTCTTC. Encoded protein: CASSPPGLVFSHEQFF. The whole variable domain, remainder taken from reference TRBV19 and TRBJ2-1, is DGGITQSPKYLFRKEGQNVTLSCEQNLNHDAMYWYRQDPGQGLRLIYYSQIVNDFQKGDIAEGYSVSREKKESFPLTVTSAQKNPTAFYLCASSPPGLVFSHEQFFGPGTRLTVL.

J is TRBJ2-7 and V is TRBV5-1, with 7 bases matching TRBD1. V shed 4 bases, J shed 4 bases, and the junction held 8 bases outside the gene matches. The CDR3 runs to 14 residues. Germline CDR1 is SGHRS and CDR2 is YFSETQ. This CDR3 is CASSAGTDPYEQYF. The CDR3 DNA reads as TGCGCCAGCAGCGCTGGGACAGACCCTTACGAGCAGTACTTC.

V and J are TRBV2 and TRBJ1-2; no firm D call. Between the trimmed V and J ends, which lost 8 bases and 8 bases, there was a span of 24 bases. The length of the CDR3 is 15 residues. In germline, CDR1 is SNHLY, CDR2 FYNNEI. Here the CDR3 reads CASPPIGGSLGGYTF. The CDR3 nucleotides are TGTGCCAGCCCGCCAATTGGAGGGAGCTTGGGCGGCTACACCTTC.

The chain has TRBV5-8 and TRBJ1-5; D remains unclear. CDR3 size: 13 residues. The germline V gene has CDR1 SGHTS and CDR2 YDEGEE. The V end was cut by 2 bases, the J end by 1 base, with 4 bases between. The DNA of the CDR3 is TGTGCCAGCAGCTTCGGGAGCAATCAGCCCCAGCATTTT. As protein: CASSFGSNQPQHF.

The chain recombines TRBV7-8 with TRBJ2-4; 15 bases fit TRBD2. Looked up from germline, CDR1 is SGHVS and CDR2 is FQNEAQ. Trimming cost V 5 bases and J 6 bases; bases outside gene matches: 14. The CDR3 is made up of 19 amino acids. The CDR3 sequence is CASSPRTSGGELRGNIQYF. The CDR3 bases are TGTGCCAGCAGCCCCCGGACTAGCGGGGGGGAACTCCGGGGAAACATTCAGTACTTC.

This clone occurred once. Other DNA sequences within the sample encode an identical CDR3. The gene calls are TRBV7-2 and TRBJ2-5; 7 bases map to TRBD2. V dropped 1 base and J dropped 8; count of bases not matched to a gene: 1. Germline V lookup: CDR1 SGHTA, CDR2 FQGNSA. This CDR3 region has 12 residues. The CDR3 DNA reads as TGTGCCAGCAGCTTAGGCGGGGGTACCCAGTACTTC. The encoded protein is CASSLGGGTQYF.

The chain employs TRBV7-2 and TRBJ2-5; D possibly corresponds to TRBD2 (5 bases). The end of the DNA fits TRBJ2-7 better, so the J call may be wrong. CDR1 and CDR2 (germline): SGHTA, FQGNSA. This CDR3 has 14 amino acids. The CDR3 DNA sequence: TGTGCCAGCAGCTTCGGACTGAACTCCTACGAGCAGTACTTC. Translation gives CASSFGLNSYEQYF.

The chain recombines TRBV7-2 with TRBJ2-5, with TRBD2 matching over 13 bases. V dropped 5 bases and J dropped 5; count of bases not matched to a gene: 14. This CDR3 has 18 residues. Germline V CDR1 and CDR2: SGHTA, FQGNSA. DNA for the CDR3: TGTGCCAGCAGCCTAGGAAGTACTAGCGGGGGGGCCGGGGAGACCCAGTACTTC. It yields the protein CASSLGSTSGGAGETQYF.

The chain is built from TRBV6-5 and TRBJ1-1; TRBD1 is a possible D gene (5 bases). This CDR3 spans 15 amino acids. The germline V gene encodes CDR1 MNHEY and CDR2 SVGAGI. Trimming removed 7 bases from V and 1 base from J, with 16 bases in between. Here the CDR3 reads CASKASEGSNTEAFF. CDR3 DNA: TGTGCCAGCAAGGCTTCGGAGGGGTCGAACACTGAAGCTTTCTTT.

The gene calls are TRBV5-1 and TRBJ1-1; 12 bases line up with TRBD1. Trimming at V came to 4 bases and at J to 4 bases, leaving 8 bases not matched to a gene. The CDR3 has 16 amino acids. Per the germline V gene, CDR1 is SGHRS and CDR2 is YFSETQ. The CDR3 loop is CASSPGTGGASTEAFF. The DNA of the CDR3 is TGCGCCAGCAGCCCGGGGACAGGGGGCGCGAGCACTGAAGCTTTCTTT.

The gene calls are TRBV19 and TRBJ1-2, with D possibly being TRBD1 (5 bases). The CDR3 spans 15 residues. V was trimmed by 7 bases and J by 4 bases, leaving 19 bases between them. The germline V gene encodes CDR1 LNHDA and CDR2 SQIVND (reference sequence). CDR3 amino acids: CASTPVGYGGYGYTF. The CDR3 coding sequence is TGTGCCAGTACTCCAGTAGGTTACGGGGGCTATGGCTACACCTTC. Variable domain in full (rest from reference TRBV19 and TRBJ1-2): DGGITQSPKYLFRKEGQNVTLSCEQNLNHDAMYWYRQDPGQGLRLIYYSQIVNDFQKGDIAEGYSVSREKKESFPLTVTSAQKNPTAFYLCASTPVGYGGYGYTFGSGTRLTVV.

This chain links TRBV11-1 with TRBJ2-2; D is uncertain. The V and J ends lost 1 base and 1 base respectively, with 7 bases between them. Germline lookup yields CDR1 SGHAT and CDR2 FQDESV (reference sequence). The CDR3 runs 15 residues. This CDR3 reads CASSLGSGNTGELFF. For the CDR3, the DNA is TGTGCCAGCAGCTTAGGCTCGGGGAACACCGGGGAGCTGTTTTTT.

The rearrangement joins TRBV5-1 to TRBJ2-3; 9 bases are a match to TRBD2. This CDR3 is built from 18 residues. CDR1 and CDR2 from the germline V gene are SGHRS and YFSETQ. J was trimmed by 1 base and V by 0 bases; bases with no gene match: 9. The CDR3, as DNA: TGCGCCAGCAGCTTGGCGCGCGCGGGGGGGCCGGGCACAGATACGCAGTATTTT. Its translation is CASSLARAGGPGTDTQYF.

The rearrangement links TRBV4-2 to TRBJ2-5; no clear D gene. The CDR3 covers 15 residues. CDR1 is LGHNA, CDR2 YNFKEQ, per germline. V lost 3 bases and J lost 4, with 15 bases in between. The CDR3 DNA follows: TGTGCCAGCAGCCACGCCGCGAATCAGCGAGAGACCCAGTACTTC. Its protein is CASSHAANQRETQYF.

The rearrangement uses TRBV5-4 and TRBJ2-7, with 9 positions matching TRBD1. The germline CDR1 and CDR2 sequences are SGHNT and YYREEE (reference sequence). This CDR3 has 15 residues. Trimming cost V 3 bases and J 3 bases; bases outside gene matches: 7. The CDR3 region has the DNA TGTGCCAGCAGCTGGGGTCCGGGACAGGGCTACGAGCAGTACTTC. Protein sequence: CASSWGPGQGYEQYF. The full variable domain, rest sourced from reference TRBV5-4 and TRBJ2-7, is ETGVTQSPTHLIKTRGQQVTLRCSSQSGHNTVSWYQQALGQGPQFIFQYYREEENGRGNFPPRFSGLQFPNYSSELNVNALELDDSALYLCASSWGPGQGYEQYFGPGTRLTVT.

Written as DNA, the CDR3 is TGCGCCAGCAGCCATATAGCGGGGGGGGCAGATACGCAGTATTTT. Its protein product is CASSHIAGGADTQYF. The J gene is TRBJ2-3, the V gene TRBV4-1; TRBD2 aligns across 11 bases. The CDR3 consists of 15 residues. Germline V lookup: CDR1 MGHRA, CDR2 YSYEKL. J was trimmed by 4 bases and V by 3 bases; bases with no gene match: 3.

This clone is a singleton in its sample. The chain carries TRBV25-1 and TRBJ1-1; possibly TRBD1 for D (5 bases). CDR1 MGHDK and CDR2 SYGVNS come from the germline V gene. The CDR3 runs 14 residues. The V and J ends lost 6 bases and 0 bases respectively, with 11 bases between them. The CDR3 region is CASSLQGMNTEAFF. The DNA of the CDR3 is TGTGCCAGCAGCCTCCAGGGAATGAACACTGAAGCTTTCTTT.

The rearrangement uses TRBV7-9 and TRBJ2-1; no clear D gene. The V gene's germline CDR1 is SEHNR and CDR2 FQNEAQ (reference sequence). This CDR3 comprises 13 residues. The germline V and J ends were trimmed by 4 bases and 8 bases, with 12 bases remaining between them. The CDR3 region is CASSSGRTDEQFF. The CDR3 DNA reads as TGTGCCAGCAGCTCAGGTAGAACGGATGAGCAGTTCTTC.

The CDR3 here is CASSLVADTQYF. The DNA for the CDR3 is TGTGCCAGCAGCTTAGTCGCAGATACGCAGTATTTT. The genes are TRBV7-9 and TRBJ2-3; unclear D gene. CDR3 length: 12 residues. V was cut by 1 base and J by 4 bases, with 3 bases left in between. Per the germline V gene, CDR1 is SEHNR and CDR2 is FQNEAQ (reference sequence).

The CDR3, as DNA: TGTGCCAGCAGCGCGGGGACAGGGGGCTACGAGCAGTACTTC. As protein: CASSAGTGGYEQYF. The chain recombines TRBV9 with TRBJ2-5; 11 positions agree with TRBD1. Matching the DNA end better, TRBJ2-7 makes the J call doubtful. The CDR3 runs to 14 residues. The V gene's germline CDR1 is SGDLS and CDR2 YYNGEE.

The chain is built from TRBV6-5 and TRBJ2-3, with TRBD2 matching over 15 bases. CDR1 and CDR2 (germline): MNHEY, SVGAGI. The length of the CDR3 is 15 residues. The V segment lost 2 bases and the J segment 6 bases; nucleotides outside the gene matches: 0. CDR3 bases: TGTGCCAGCAGTTACGGACTAGCGGGGGGGGATACGCAGTATTTT. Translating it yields CASSYGLAGGDTQYF.